This TCR beta chain was obtained from a study of T cells expressing NK-cell markers. Study in general: TCR beta repertoires came from sorted CD3+CD56+NKG2C+, CD3+CD56+NKG2C- and CD3+CD56-NKG2C+ T cells. Just one sequenced donor of eight was HCMV-seronegative, while seven were seropositive.

Notes on the study in general: HCMV specificity was not established for the expanded NKG2C+ T cell clones.

The CDR3 consists of 15 residues. Germline CDR1 ENHRY, CDR2 SYGVKD. Template switching by 5'RACE with UMIs generated the TCR beta cDNA. TCRdb re-called the 5' RACE reads and catalogs CDR3 proteins one per entry, DNA excluded. The table lists roughly 450,000 distinct CDR3 sequences, with 1.4% to 1.5% in the top ten. Remarks on this clonotype: Antigen specificity is unknown.

The sequencing sample was made of blood T cells: a sorted CD56 or NKG2C T cell subset, CD4+ or CD8+ T cells, or bulk PBMC T cells (not recorded which). This TCR derives from a woman aged 45-60 years in good health. The chain combines TRBV10-3 with TRBJ2-5. The CDR3 reads CAISERQVGKETQYF.